The sample holds a few counts of the clone carrying this T cell receptor beta chain. This record belongs to a study of sequential checkpoint blockade in melanoma. Turning to the study itself: Arm A got nivolumab then ipilimumab; arm B the reverse, 1:1. Maintenance nivolumab came after either treatment sequence.

Here immunoSEQ multiplex PCR was the method, and the copy in TCRdb shows in-frame clones only, minus some. The sample includes approximately 31,000 clones, 65% to 90% of them seen just once. The treatment here: randomized to nivolumab then ipilimumab (arm A) or the reverse (arm B). Germline-derived CDR1 and CDR2 are SGHNT and YYREEE (reference sequence). The CDR3 totals 15 residues. Trimming shortened V by 1 base and J by 4 bases, and 13 bases separated the two germline ends. The sequences come from CD8+ T cells sorted from blood (inferred from file names), collected from a patient given nivolumab and ipilimumab in sequence. The sequence derives from a human donor with melanoma. This chain joins TRBV5-4 and TRBJ2-3, with D possibly TRBD2 on 6 matching bases. The CDR3 DNA follows: TGTGCCAGCAGCTTGACAGCCCGGAGGGCAGATACGCAGTATTTT. Translated, it gives CASSLTARRADTQYF.